This T cell receptor (beta chain) was observed in a study of shared T cell receptors in the human thymus (dated by TCRdb to the early 2020s). For the study in its entirety: The study investigated the way shared, self-reactive T-cell receptor alpha chains are produced in the human thymus.

Measured from the cysteine to the phenylalanine, the CDR3 is 15 residues long. Of the read, only the CDR3 DNA is kept; its 45 bases are in frame from base 1. Between the V and J ends, shortened by 0 bases and 3 bases respectively, the junction contains 15 bases. For CDR1 and CDR2, the germline V gene lists SQVTM and ANQGSEA. In regard to this clone: Its antigen is still unknown. No quality values exist for individual bases; no much larger clone is one base distant.

The library was generated by the immunoSEQ multiplex PCR assay. Here the immuneACCESS table is served through TCRdb, limited to in-frame sequences with V and J called. Missing clones are a known gap in these copies; in checked studies unresolved V genes cover under half, and the rest lacks a known reason. The sample has 500,000 to 550,000 clones on record, about 84% of them singletons. The top ten hold about 0.013% of the sample. The same specimen was also included in a second study, on human thymus T cells. According to the second study: In Finland, the donors were immunologically healthy infants who were having open corrective cardiac surgery for congenital heart defects. Thymus tissue was obtained as surgical resects removed during corrective cardiac surgery. Usage of V and J gene segments appeared to be biased in both the thymic and the peripheral blood repertoires. According to the related research, thymic TCR repertoires were highly overlapping among unrelated individuals. The study described the TCR alpha and beta repertoires in under ten infant thymus samples and a few matching peripheral blood samples. The infant donors were 7 to 244 days old, and the cohort included roughly six males and a couple of females. Thymocytes were mechanically released from the tissue and were stored as pellets of roughly 9.5-30 million cells at -70 degrees C. Genomic DNA was extracted from frozen cell pellets with a QIAsymphony instrument. The immunoSEQ multiplex PCR assay was used to amplify the TCRB and TCRAD loci from a standardized amount of quality-controlled genomic DNA. The V(D)J region was spanned by amplicons of a length sufficient to cover the CDR3 and to identify V and J genes. Amplicon sequencing was performed on an Illumina platform through the commercial immunoSEQ service. Corrections for primer bias and sequencing errors followed previously described methods, while TCRAD and TCRB definitions were based on the IMGT database. Repertoires were analysed with immunoSEQ Analyzer 3.0 and VDJTools, covering basic statistics, V/J segment usage, diversity estimates, rarefaction and pairwise overlap. Chao1, ChaoE, Efron-Thisted, Shannon and inverse Simpson indices were used to estimate diversity, which was also estimated on datasets down-sampled to the smallest sample. For repertoire overlap, CDR3 nucleotide sequence, V gene and J gene had to match strictly, and clustering was done by Jaccard-based multidimensional scaling. On average, roughly 740,000 unique TCRB clonotypes were obtained from thymus samples, compared with approximately 80,000 from blood samples.

The sample consisted of thymocytes. The chain couples TRBV29-1 to TRBJ2-7, with a tentative D gene TRBD1 over 6 matching bases. The receptor's source is a boy younger than two with a congenital heart defect. Donor details come from another sample of the same person, matched by shared clones. The nucleotide sequence reads TGCAGCGTTGAAGAAGGCCAGGGGAAAAACTACGAGCAGTACTTC. Its translation reads: CSVEEGQGKNYEQYF.